The clone carrying this T cell receptor beta chain was detected a few times. TCRdb redid the calling of the RT-PCR reads with MiXCR, one entry per CDR3 protein. The sample lists about 410,000 distinct CDR3 sequences, 15% to 20% occurring once. The data were obtained in a study of patients and donors after allogeneic stem cell transplantation. This CDR3 is 12 amino acids long. Trimming left V 5 bases short and J 7 bases short, with 9 bases between. Germline V gene sequence: CDR1 SGHTA, CDR2 FQGNSA. The sample was blood, either unsorted or a sorted T cell fraction (not recorded which). This chain joins TRBV7-2 and TRBJ2-1; D remains unclear. The receptor comes from a human donor who was either an allogeneic HSCT recipient or a stem cell or donor lymphocyte infusion donor (not recorded which). It is not recorded whose cells these are; they may come from a transplant donor. CDR3 protein: CASSLIRNEQFF. CDR3 sequence (DNA): TGTGCCAGCAGCCTCATTAGGAATGAGCAGTTCTTC.